One sample yielded the 17 T cell receptor beta chains listed below, sequenced in a study of blood T cell repertoires in COVID-19. Sequenced by immunoSEQ multiplex PCR; TCRdb stores in-frame clones only, minus some. The sample carries 200,000 to 300,000 clones, around 86% recorded once. Sequencing was performed on peripheral blood. These TCRs come from a woman in her 70s with active or convalescent COVID-19.

This rearrangement joins TRBV11-2 to TRBJ2-5; 10 bases map to TRBD2. The germline V gene has CDR1 SGHAT and CDR2 FQNNGV. Unmatched junction bases numbered 7, after V lost 4 bases and J lost 5 bases. The CDR3 spans 15 residues. CDR3 DNA sequence: TGTGCCAGCAGCTCCCCTAGCGGGGGTCTGGAGACCCAGTACTTC. It is translated as CASSSPSGGLETQYF. The full variable domain, rest sourced from reference TRBV11-2 and TRBJ2-5, is EAGVAQSPRYKIIEKRQSVAFWCNPISGHATLYWYQQILGQGPKLLIQFQNNGVVDDSQLPKDRFSAERLKGVDSTLKIQPAKLEDSAVYLCASSSPSGGLETQYFGPGTRLLVL.

The chain uses TRBV7-2 and TRBJ2-2, with 7 bases matching TRBD2. The CDR3 covers 15 residues. With 2 bases clipped from V and 0 bases from J, the junction kept 0 bases outside the gene matches. From germline, CDR1 is SGHTA and CDR2 FQGNSA. CDR3 in DNA: TGTGCCAGCAGCTTAAGCGGGGCGAACACCGGGGAGCTGTTTTTT. It is translated as CASSLSGANTGELFF.

This sequence joins TRBV19 and TRBJ1-1; 7 bases align to TRBD1. V lost 3 bases and J lost 1; bases outside the gene matches: 5. This CDR3 contains 15 residues. CDR1 is LNHDA and CDR2 is SQIVND in the germline V gene (reference sequence). The CDR3 nucleotides read TGTGCCAGTAGTATGGACAGGCGATCGAACACTGAAGCTTTCTTT. Residues: CASSMDRRSNTEAFF.

This sequence joins TRBV13 and TRBJ1-2; D ambiguous. This CDR3 region has 8 residues. Deletions cut 9 bases from V and 8 bases from J, with 4 bases between. In germline, CDR1 is PRHDT, CDR2 FYEKMQ (reference sequence). Here the CDR3 reads CARSGYTF. In DNA, the CDR3 is TGTGCCAGGTCGGGCTACACCTTC. The full variable domain, with the rest looked up from reference TRBV13 and TRBJ1-2, is AAGVIQSPRHLIKEKRETATLKCYPIPRHDTVYWYQQGPGQDPQFLISFYEKMQSDKGSIPDRFSAQQFSDYHSELNMSSLELGDSALYFCARSGYTFGSGTRLTVV.

CDR3 bases: TGTGCCAGTAGTCTTTCTTCGGGGTTGACTGAAGCTTTCTTT. Amino acid sequence: CASSLSSGLTEAFF. V gene TRBV19 combines with J gene TRBJ1-1; D is unclear. The germline CDR1 and CDR2 sequences are LNHDA and SQIVND (reference sequence). The CDR3 consists of 14 residues. Trimming removed 5 bases from V and 5 bases from J, with 15 bases in between. Supplemented by reference TRBV19 and TRBJ1-1, the full variable domain reads DGGITQSPKYLFRKEGQNVTLSCEQNLNHDAMYWYRQDPGQGLRLIYYSQIVNDFQKGDIAEGYSVSREKKESFPLTVTSAQKNPTAFYLCASSLSSGLTEAFFGQGTRLTVV.

V and J are TRBV20-1 and TRBJ1-5, with D possibly matching TRBD1 (6 bases). This CDR3 comprises 13 residues. Trimming left V 3 bases short and J 5 bases short, with 11 bases between. Germline assignment: CDR1 DFQATT and CDR2 SNEGSKA (reference sequence). For the CDR3, the DNA is TGCAGTGCTAGTCGGGACACCTATCAGCCCCAGCATTTT. It codes for CSASRDTYQPQHF.

The rearrangement uses TRBV18 and TRBJ1-4, with a possible D match to TRBD1 (5 bases). This CDR3 has 15 residues. The ends were cut back, 3 bases at V and 8 bases at J, with 16 bases in the middle. CDR1 and CDR2 from the germline V gene are KGHSH and LQKENI. CDR3 loop: CASSPYRGREEKLFF. The DNA of the CDR3 is TGTGCCAGCTCACCTTATCGGGGGAGGGAAGAAAAACTGTTTTTT.

The rearrangement uses TRBV19 and TRBJ1-2; the match to TRBD1 covers 8 bases. This CDR3 has 15 amino acids. CDR1 LNHDA and CDR2 SQIVND come from the germline V gene (reference sequence). V was clipped by 4 bases and J by 4 bases; unmatched bases: 8. CDR3 in DNA: TGTGCCAGTAGTAACCCCGGGACAGGATTCTATGGCTACACCTTC. Encoded protein: CASSNPGTGFYGYTF.

The rearrangement uses TRBV5-1 and TRBJ2-1; D possibly corresponds to TRBD1 (7 bases). From germline, CDR1 is SGHRS and CDR2 YFSETQ. With 4 bases removed from V and 4 bases from J, the gap between germline ends came to 12 bases. The CDR3 consists of 14 residues. The CDR3 here is CASSAGQTYNEQFF. CDR3 sequence (DNA): TGCGCCAGCAGCGCGGGACAGACGTACAATGAGCAGTTCTTC.

The J gene is TRBJ2-5, the V gene TRBV6-2 or TRBV6-3, with D possibly being TRBD2 (6 bases). This CDR3 spans 17 amino acids. V gave up 6 bases and J gave up 2 bases, with 22 bases separating them. Per the germline V gene, CDR1 is MNHEY and CDR2 is SVGEGT. The CDR3 protein is CASSPYLGGGPQETQYF. DNA for the CDR3: TGTGCCAGCAGCCCCTACTTGGGGGGAGGCCCTCAAGAGACCCAGTACTTC.

V usage is TRBV6-5 and J usage is TRBJ1-5, with D perhaps matching TRBD1 (5 bases). Trimming removed 2 bases at V and 1 base at J, with 6 bases between. Germline V gene sequence: CDR1 MNHEY, CDR2 SVGAGI. The CDR3 is 14 residues long. The CDR3 loop reads CASSYQGSNQPQHF. Here the CDR3 DNA reads TGTGCCAGCAGTTACCAGGGAAGCAATCAGCCCCAGCATTTT.

The chain uses TRBV7-9 and TRBJ1-1; D perhaps matches TRBD1 (5 bases). Per germline, CDR1 SEHNR and CDR2 FQNEAQ (reference sequence). This CDR3 has 14 amino acids. V was cut by 5 bases and J by 4 bases, with 14 bases left in between. CDR3 region: CASSLRTSSTEAFF. The CDR3 nucleotides read TGTGCCAGCAGCCTACGGACATCCTCCACTGAAGCTTTCTTT.

This clone has only one observation. J is TRBJ2-7 and V is TRBV3-1 (or the pseudogene TRBV3-2); 7 nucleotides line up with TRBD1. CDR1 is LGHDT and CDR2 is YNNKEL in the germline V gene (reference sequence). This CDR3 region has 15 residues. The J segment lost 2 bases and the V segment lost 1 base, leaving 5 bases of the junction unmatched. The CDR3 DNA reads TGTGCCAGCAGCCAAGGGACAGGCTCGACCTACGAGCAGTACTTC. This gives the protein CASSQGTGSTYEQYF.

The V gene is TRBV29-1, the J gene TRBJ1-1; 10 bases agree with TRBD1. The V and J ends lost 6 bases and 5 bases, in that order; junction bases with no gene match: 6. The CDR3 is 13 residues long. Germline V gene data show CDR1 as SQVTM and CDR2 as ANQGSEA. The chain's CDR3 is CSVLGTGVTEAFF. The CDR3 coding sequence is TGCAGCGTGCTTGGGACAGGGGTAACTGAAGCTTTCTTT. Variable domain in full (rest from reference TRBV29-1 and TRBJ1-1): SAVISQKPSRDICQRGTSLTIQCQVDSQVTMMFWYRQQPGQSLTLIATANQGSEATYESGFVIDKFPISRPNLTFSTLTVSNMSPEDSSIYLCSVLGTGVTEAFFGQGTRLTVV.

The chain uses TRBV27 and TRBJ1-1, with a weak D call TRBD1 (6 bases). Germline-derived CDR1 and CDR2 are MNHEY and SMNVEV (reference sequence). This CDR3 contains 13 residues. The V end lost 5 bases, the J end lost 6 bases, and 13 bases lay between the germline ends. The CDR3 nucleotides are TGTGCCAGCAGTACCACAGGGAAATCTGAAGCTTTCTTT. Protein product: CASSTTGKSEAFF.

J is TRBJ1-2 and V is TRBV6-5; D is unclear. The V and J ends lost 8 bases and 3 bases respectively, with 10 bases between them. The CDR3 sequence is 12 residues long. Per the germline V gene, CDR1 is MNHEY and CDR2 is SVGAGI. CDR3 nucleotide sequence: TGTGCCAGCTTCGACGGGTACTATGGCTACACCTTC. This codes for CASFDGYYGYTF.

This chain connects TRBV7-9 to TRBJ2-1, with TRBD1 matching 7 bases. The CDR3 runs to 14 residues. Trimming cost V 4 bases and J 7 bases; bases outside gene matches: 7. Germline V CDR1 and CDR2: SEHNR, FQNEAQ (reference sequence). CDR3 sequence: CASSSTDRENEQFF. CDR3 coding DNA: TGTGCCAGCAGCTCGACCGACAGGGAGAATGAGCAGTTCTTC.